A single sample is the source of the 32 T cell receptor beta chains below, sequenced in a study of T cells in Graves' hyperthyroidism and ophthalmopathy. It was RNA transcripts that yielded the amplified TCR beta CDR3 regions. The HTBI set primed first-round TCR CDR3 RT-PCR. TCRdb re-called the multiplex PCR reads through MiXCR, storing one row per CDR3 protein. Found here are 600,000 to 800,000 distinct CDR3 sequences, approximately 36% of them singletons; the top ten hold 31%. The sequenced sample was blood. These receptors came from a woman aged 40-49 years with Graves' hyperthyroidism.

About this clonotype itself: The junction shows a germline mismatch at one end, possibly a read error. The chain is built from TRBV10-2 and TRBJ1-1; D possibly corresponds to TRBD1 (5 bases). Per the germline V gene, CDR1 is WSHSY and CDR2 is SAAADI. CDR3 length: 16 amino acids. CDR3 sequence (DNA): TGTGCCAGCAGTTTATCGTGGGGGACGCACGGCTATGAAGCTTTCTTT. Amino acid sequence: CASSLSWGTHGYEAFF.

This clonotype appeared a few times. Written as DNA, the CDR3 is TGTGCCAGCAGCGGGACAGGGGGCCCTACGAGGCAGTACTTC. Its translation: CASSGTGGPTRQYF. This sequence joins TRBV7-2 and TRBJ2-7; 12 positions agree with TRBD1. There are 14 residues in the CDR3. Germline CDR1 SGHTA, CDR2 FQGNSA. J lost 9 bases, V lost 5 bases, and 8 bases had no gene match. Filled out from reference TRBV7-2 and TRBJ2-7, the complete variable domain reads GAGVSQSPSNKVTEKGKDVELRCDPISGHTALYWYRQSLGQGLEFLIYFQGNSAPDKSGLPSDRFSAERTGGSVSTLTIQRTQQEDSAVYLCASSGTGGPTRQYFGPGTRLTVT.

This clonotype was picked up many times. This chain links TRBV10-3 with TRBJ1-1; possibly TRBD1 for D (5 bases). CDR3 length equals 15 residues. CDR1 is ENHRY and CDR2 is SYGVKD in the germline V gene. Trimming shortened V by 6 bases and J by 0 bases, and 14 bases separated the two germline ends. Here the CDR3 reads CAIRATTGLNTEAFF. The CDR3 DNA is TGTGCCATCAGAGCCACTACAGGTCTGAACACTGAAGCTTTCTTT.

As concerns this clonotype: It may be a read error: a sequence one base away is much more abundant. The chain joins TRBV15 to TRBJ1-1; D unresolved. The CDR3 consists of 13 residues. Germline CDR1 and CDR2: LNHNV and YYDKDF (reference sequence). The CDR3 region is CATGRDTEVEAFF. The CDR3 DNA follows: TGTGCCACCGGCAGAGATACCGAGGTTGAAGCTTTCTTT.

Note on this clonotype: A read error may produce the germline difference seen at one junction end. The J gene is TRBJ2-6, the V gene TRBV30; no clear D. This CDR3 is built from 13 residues. The V gene's germline CDR1 is GTSNPN and CDR2 SVGIG (reference sequence). The CDR3 region is CAWSNSGTNVLTF. The CDR3 DNA is TGTGCCTGGAGCAACTCTGGGACCAACGTCCTGACTTTC.

CDR3 amino acids: CATTTAYGSPLHF. Written as DNA, the CDR3 is TGTGCCACCACCACAGCCTATGGTTCACCCCTCCACTTT. This chain links TRBV27 with TRBJ1-6; D is undetermined. V dropped 10 bases and J dropped 9 bases, with 16 bases sitting between them. Germline CDR1 reads MNHEY; CDR2 reads SMNVEV (reference sequence). This CDR3 region has 13 residues.

The chain has TRBV4-2 and TRBJ2-5; TRBD2 matches at 8 bases. Germline V CDR1 and CDR2: LGHNA, YNFKEQ. The CDR3 spans 15 residues. Losses at the gene ends were 0 bases for V and 4 bases for J; bases not matched to a gene: 4. The CDR3 loop is CASSQEGLVRETQYF. In nucleotides, the CDR3 is TGTGCCAGCAGCCAAGAGGGACTAGTGAGAGAGACCCAGTACTTC.

This chain connects TRBV30 to TRBJ2-7, with 9 bases that match TRBD1. The length of the CDR3 is 13 residues. With 8 bases clipped from V and 2 bases from J, the junction kept 7 bases outside the gene matches. CDR1 GTSNPN and CDR2 SVGIG come from the germline V gene (reference sequence). This CDR3 is CAATGGRTYEQYF. The CDR3 nucleotides read TGTGCCGCTACAGGGGGCAGGACCTACGAGCAGTACTTC.

The genes are TRBV19 and TRBJ2-7, with a possible D match to TRBD2 (6 bases). The V end was cut by 3 bases, the J end by 3 bases, with 15 bases between. This CDR3 is 15 amino acids long. Germline V gene sequence: CDR1 LNHDA, CDR2 SQIVND (reference sequence). The CDR3 nucleotides read TGTGCCAGTAGTATGTCCCCGGGACTTCTCTACGAGCAGTACTTC. Its protein is CASSMSPGLLYEQYF.

In this sample, this clonotype turned up many times. The genes are TRBV20-1 and TRBJ1-2; D is unresolved. CDR1 is DFQATT, CDR2 SNEGSKA, per germline (reference sequence). Trimming pared 2 bases from V and 6 bases from J, leaving 13 bases between. This CDR3 spans 13 amino acids. For the CDR3, the DNA is TGCAGTGCTAGATCGACCCCATCGGATGGCTACACCTTC. This codes for CSARSTPSDGYTF.

This chain connects TRBV10-3 to TRBJ2-7, with 8 bases matching TRBD2. The CDR3 is 13 amino acids. Germline V gene sequence: CDR1 ENHRY, CDR2 SYGVKD. V dropped 6 bases and J dropped 4; count of bases not matched to a gene: 5. The DNA for the CDR3 is TGTGCCATCAGAGACGCGGGAGGTTACGAGCAGTACTTC. Its protein is CAIRDAGGYEQYF.

This clonotype was detected only a few times. This chain uses TRBV12-3 or TRBV12-4 with TRBJ1-5, with D uncertain. The CDR3 extends over 13 amino acids. Trimming took off 1 base at V and 6 bases at J, with 7 bases between the two ends. CDR3 bases: TGTGCCAGCAGTTTAGGGAGGACTCAGCCCCAGCATTTT. This gives the protein CASSLGRTQPQHF.

J is TRBJ2-7 and V is TRBV27; D may be TRBD1 (5 bases). This CDR3 spans 13 amino acids. Trimming shortened V by 6 bases and J by 7 bases, and 16 bases separated the two germline ends. Germline CDR1 reads MNHEY; CDR2 reads SMNVEV (reference sequence). The CDR3 region has the DNA TGTGCCAGCAGCGACAGTTTCCCAGGAGAGCAGTACTTC. Protein sequence: CASSDSFPGEQYF.

This clonotype has more than one count but fewer than ten. This rearrangement joins TRBV7-2 to TRBJ2-7; 8 nucleotides line up with TRBD2. The CDR3 is made up of 15 amino acids. Germline CDR1 reads SGHTA; CDR2 reads FQGNSA. V was clipped by 1 base and J by 4 bases; unmatched bases: 6. As DNA, the CDR3 is TGTGCCAGCAGCTTAGATTCTGGCGGGGGGTACGAGCAGTACTTC. Translation: CASSLDSGGGYEQYF.

This clonotype was detected only a few times. The chain recombines TRBV4-1 with TRBJ2-7; D remains unclear. Germline lookup yields CDR1 MGHRA and CDR2 YSYEKL. The CDR3 contains 14 residues. V was cut by 1 base and J by 6 bases, with 13 bases left in between. The CDR3 DNA is TGCGCCAGCAGCCAAGTTTCCAGCGCAGGCGAGCAGTACTTC. It specifies CASSQVSSAGEQYF.

As regards this clonotype: At one end the junction does not follow the germline gene, possibly because of a read error. The chain recombines TRBV5-1 with TRBJ1-1; no reliable D call. This CDR3 is built from 13 residues. Germline loops: CDR1 SGHRS, CDR2 YFSETQ. The CDR3 sequence: CASSSPLGNEAFF. The CDR3 DNA is TGTGCCAGCAGCTCCCCTTTAGGGAATGAAGCTTTCTTT. Full variable domain (missing parts from reference TRBV5-1 and TRBJ1-1): KAGVTQTPRYLIKTRGQQVTLSCSPISGHRSVSWYQQTPGQGLQFLFEYFSETQRNKGNFPGRFSGRQFSNSRSEMNVSTLELGDSALYLCASSSPLGNEAFFGQGTRLTVV.

This sequence joins TRBV7-3 and TRBJ2-3; 7 nucleotides match TRBD2. Losses at the gene ends were 6 bases for V and 1 base for J; bases not matched to a gene: 7. This CDR3 has 15 amino acids. Looked up from germline, CDR1 is SGHTA and CDR2 is FQGTGA. DNA for the CDR3: TGTGCCAGCAGAATGAGCGGGGTTGGCACAGATACGCAGTATTTT. Protein: CASRMSGVGTDTQYF.

This clonotype came up many times. The chain uses TRBV7-9 and TRBJ2-7, with D unclear. The germline V gene has CDR1 SEHNR and CDR2 FQNEAQ (reference sequence). The V end lost 5 bases, the J end lost 1 base, and 15 bases lay between the germline ends. The CDR3 length is 15 residues. CDR3 bases: TGTGCCAGCAGCCCTATTTTGCGGACGTCCTACGAGCAGTACTTC. Its translation: CASSPILRTSYEQYF.

The chain has TRBV29-1 and TRBJ2-5; 9 bases are shared with TRBD1. Germline trimming cut 3 bases from V and 7 bases from J; bases unmatched to any gene: 0. Germline-derived CDR1 and CDR2 are SQVTM and ANQGSEA. The CDR3 has 11 residues. CDR3 sequence: CSVEGQGTQYF. As DNA, the CDR3 is TGCAGCGTTGAGGGACAGGGGACCCAGTACTTC. Drawing the rest from reference TRBV29-1 and TRBJ2-5, the complete variable domain is SAVISQKPSRDICQRGTSLTIQCQVDSQVTMMFWYRQQPGQSLTLIATANQGSEATYESGFVIDKFPISRPNLTFSTLTVSNMSPEDSSIYLCSVEGQGTQYFGPGTRLLVL.

This clonotype was seen ten or more times. The V call is TRBV7-2, the J call TRBJ2-7, with D possibly being TRBD2 (5 bases). The CDR3 runs to 15 residues. The germline V gene encodes CDR1 SGHTA and CDR2 FQGNSA. Trimming took off 6 bases at V and 5 bases at J, with 20 bases between the two ends. The CDR3 DNA follows: TGTGCCAGCAGTCTATTAAGCGGAGAAGGGAACGAGCAGTACTTC. Translation gives CASSLLSGEGNEQYF.

The V gene is TRBV4-1, the J gene TRBJ2-7; perhaps TRBD2 as D (5 bases). The germline V gene encodes CDR1 MGHRA and CDR2 YSYEKL. The CDR3 sequence is 15 residues long. Trimming removed 4 bases at V and 0 bases at J, with 13 bases between. The CDR3 region is CASSLERAVSYEQYF. In DNA form, the CDR3 reads TGCGCCAGCAGCCTGGAGAGGGCGGTCTCCTACGAGCAGTACTTC.

As to this clonotype: A much larger clone differs from this one at a single base, so this may be a read error. The chain recombines TRBV10-3 with TRBJ1-2; maybe TRBD1 (6 bases). V was shortened by 0 bases and J by 5 bases, with 10 bases between the two germline ends. Per germline, CDR1 ENHRY and CDR2 SYGVKD. CDR3 length: 14 residues. CDR3 DNA sequence: TGTGCCATCAGTGAGTCCGGGACAACTTATGGCTACACCTTC. It is translated as CAISESGTTYGYTF.

In its sample, this clonotype was seen many times. V usage is TRBV12-3 or TRBV12-4 and J usage is TRBJ1-4, with 7 bases fitting TRBD1. The CDR3 is 14 residues long. Trimming took 6 bases from V and 4 from J; bases not matched to a gene: 5. In nucleotides, the CDR3 is TGTGCCAGCAGACTGGGACAGCTTAATGAAAAACTGTTTTTT. It specifies CASRLGQLNEKLFF.

V gene TRBV6-6 combines with J gene TRBJ2-7; TRBD1 aligns across 8 bases. CDR1 and CDR2 (germline): MNHNY, SVGAGI (reference sequence). The V gene end was trimmed by 6 bases and the J gene end by 5 bases; junction bases not matched to a gene: 3. CDR3 length equals 12 residues. In DNA form, the CDR3 reads TGTGCCAGCAGCAAGGACAGGGACGAGCAGTACTTC. Encoded protein: CASSKDRDEQYF.

In this sample, this clonotype turned up many times. The chain employs TRBV6-5 and TRBJ1-5; TRBD1 matches 8 bases. V shed 6 bases, J shed 9 bases, and the junction held 4 bases outside the gene matches. The CDR3 runs 12 residues. Germline CDR1 and CDR2: MNHEY and SVGAGI. CDR3 nucleotides: TGTGCCAGCAGCCCGACAGGGGCGCCCCAGCATTTT. Its translation: CASSPTGAPQHF.

This clonotype was counted a few times. The chain joins TRBV12-3 or TRBV12-4 to TRBJ2-2; the match to TRBD1 covers 8 bases. With V trimmed by 4 bases and J by 7 bases, 8 bases remained unmatched. This CDR3 is 15 amino acids long. The CDR3 nucleotides are TGTGCCAGCAGTTCCCGGGGACAGGCGATCGGGGAGCTGTTTTTT. Translated: CASSSRGQAIGELFF.

This clonotype occurred many times. This chain links TRBV29-1 with TRBJ2-7; D is possibly TRBD2 (6 bases). V lost 1 base, J lost 3 bases, and 13 bases lay in between. There are 14 residues in the CDR3. The germline V gene has CDR1 SQVTM and CDR2 ANQGSEA. CDR3 bases: TGCAGCGTTGAAGGGAGGGAGGAAGACTACGAGCAGTACTTC. Its protein product is CSVEGREEDYEQYF.

This clonotype came up many times. This chain links TRBV10-3 with TRBJ1-6, with a weak D call TRBD1 (5 bases). Trimming took off 7 bases at V and 7 bases at J, with 11 bases between the two ends. This CDR3 is 13 amino acids long. Germline loops: CDR1 ENHRY, CDR2 SYGVKD. CDR3 DNA: TGTGCCATCACGGGAGGGGAAAATTCACCCCTCCACTTT. It is translated as CAITGGENSPLHF.

Notes on this clonotype: An end of the junction differs from the germline gene, which may be a read error. The chain combines TRBV4-2 with TRBJ1-1; D is unclear. Germline CDR1 reads LGHNA; CDR2 reads YNFKEQ. The CDR3 is 14 residues long. CDR3 region: CASSQGQDVTETFF. The DNA for the CDR3 is TGTGCCAGCAGCCAAGGTCAGGACGTCACTGAAACTTTCTTT.

The CDR3 loop reads CAILGAGTETAPLHF. The CDR3 DNA sequence: TGTGCCATCCTGGGCGCCGGGACCGAAACGGCACCCCTCCACTTT. The genes are TRBV10-3 and TRBJ1-6; possible D gene TRBD1, 5 bases. Per the germline V gene, CDR1 is ENHRY and CDR2 is SYGVKD. This CDR3 contains 15 residues. The ends were cut back, 8 bases at V and 11 bases at J, with 22 bases in the middle.

In its sample, this clonotype was seen many times. The V gene is TRBV29-1, the J gene TRBJ2-5; TRBD1 matches 8 bases. The germline gives CDR1 SQVTM, CDR2 ANQGSEA. Unmatched junction bases numbered 4, after V lost 4 bases and J lost 3 bases. This CDR3 has 13 residues. CDR3 nucleotide sequence: TGCAGCGTTGCAGACAGGGGTAAAGAGACCCAGTACTTC. The encoded protein is CSVADRGKETQYF.

The chain has TRBV7-2 and TRBJ1-1, with no clear D. This CDR3 comprises 17 residues. In germline, CDR1 is SGHTA, CDR2 FQGNSA. The V gene lost 1 base and the J gene lost 0 bases, with 15 bases spanning the gap. The CDR3 is CASSLGAGVRMNTEAFF. The DNA of the CDR3 is TGTGCCAGCAGCTTAGGAGCCGGGGTAAGGATGAACACTGAAGCTTTCTTT.